These T cell receptor beta chains were read from a single sample in a study of regulatory T cells in long-lasting Graves disease. TCRdb recomputed calls from the multiplex PCR reads with MiXCR, one row per CDR3 protein. The sample consists of approximately 360,000 distinct CDR3 sequences, roughly 24% of them appearing once. Sequenced material: peripheral blood mononuclear cells (PBMCs), taken when the disease was refractory, from a patient treated with antithyroid drugs. The receptors were gathered from a woman in her thirties or forties with Graves disease. The CDR3 runs from the conserved cysteine through the conserved F or W. A D gene is named only where the DNA matches it firmly. Not all rows give a size; the values are once, few, many and, for expanded clones, a class.

V gene,clone size,D gene,J gene,CDR3 protein,CDR3 DNA
TRBV3-1,many,-,TRBJ1-5,CASSQGVFDQPQHF,TGTGCCAGCAGTCAAGGGGTCTTTGATCAGCCCCAGCATTTT
TRBV7-9,-,-,TRBJ2-7,CASSSSSYERYF,TGTGCCAGCAGCTCCAGCTCCTACGAGCGGTACTTC
TRBV5-1,-,-,TRBJ2-5,CASSSDPGGRETQYF,TGCGCCAGCAGCTCGGACCCCGGGGGTCGGGAGACCCAGTACTTC
TRBV28,many,TRBD1,TRBJ1-1,CASSLWGTALNTEAFF,TGTGCCAGCAGTTTATGGGGGACAGCCCTGAACACTGAAGCTTTCTTT
TRBV29-1,once,-,TRBJ1-1,CSAHMAADQCTEAFF,TGCAGCGCCCATATGGCGGCAGATCAGTGTACTGAAGCTTTCTTT
TRBV19,-,TRBD1,TRBJ2-2,CASSMVAGGTGELFF,TGTGCCAGTAGTATGGTCGCAGGGGGCACCGGGGAGCTGTTTTTT
TRBV6-5,-,-,TRBJ1-3,CASSYSPGRGNTIYF,TGTGCCAGCAGTTACTCCCCCGGGCGTGGAAACACCATATATTTT
TRBV7-9,-,TRBD2,TRBJ2-7,CASSNAGTSGTRSYEQYF,TGTGCCAGCAGCAATGCCGGGACTAGCGGGACTCGCTCCTACGAGCAGTACTTC
TRBV12-3/TRBV12-4,many,-,TRBJ1-2,CASSPDGTNYGYTF,TGTGCCAGCAGTCCCGACGGTACTAACTATGGCTACACCTTC
TRBV2,many,-,TRBJ1-1,CASSGGSTEAFF,TGTGCCAGCAGTGGTGGGTCCACTGAAGCTTTCTTT
TRBV14,few,TRBD2,TRBJ2-5,CASSQVRLAEIQETQYF,TGTGCCAGCAGCCAAGTACGACTAGCGGAGATACAAGAGACCCAGTACTTC
TRBV14,-,TRBD2,TRBJ2-7,CASSPWTSGRSEQYF,TGTGCCAGCAGCCCATGGACTAGCGGGAGAAGCGAGCAGTACTTC
TRBV12-3/TRBV12-4,many,-,TRBJ2-7,CASSSEWDRSSYEQYF,TGTGCCAGCAGTTCCGAATGGGACCGGAGCTCCTACGAGCAGTACTTC
TRBV11-2,-,TRBD2,TRBJ2-6,CASRAGGRANPNSGANVLTF,TGTGCCAGCCGCGCTGGCGGGAGGGCTAACCCTAACTCTGGGGCCAACGTCCTGACTTTC
TRBV2,many,TRBD1,TRBJ2-2,CASSTGGSNTGELFF,TGTGCCAGCAGTACAGGGGGCTCGAACACCGGGGAGCTGTTTTTT
TRBV7-9,few,TRBD2,TRBJ2-7,CASSPRTSEAYEQYF,TGTGCCAGCAGCCCTCGGACTAGCGAGGCCTACGAGCAGTACTTC
TRBV13,few,TRBD2,TRBJ2-2,CASSTSSGRNTGELFF,TGTGCCAGCAGCACATCTAGCGGGAGGAACACCGGGGAGCTGTTTTTT
TRBV28,-,TRBD1,TRBJ1-5,CASTRGQGASQPQHF,TGTGCCAGCACCCGAGGGCAGGGGGCAAGTCAGCCCCAGCATTTT
TRBV20-1,many,-,TRBJ2-7,CSGNSGYEQYF,TGCAGTGGCAATAGCGGATACGAGCAGTACTTC
TRBV6-5,few,-,TRBJ2-1,CASSYESGWTYNEQFF,TGTGCCAGCAGTTACGAAAGCGGGTGGACCTACAATGAGCAGTTCTTC
TRBV4-1,few,TRBD2,TRBJ2-7,CASSQLAGGTYEQYF,TGCGCCAGCAGCCAGCTAGCGGGAGGGACCTACGAGCAGTACTTC
TRBV10-3,-,-,TRBJ2-5,CAISEWGETQYF,TGTGCCATCAGTGAGTGGGGGGAGACCCAGTACTTC
TRBV7-9,once,TRBD1,TRBJ2-7,CASSFKGQGHEQYF,TGTGCCAGCAGCTTCAAGGGACAGGGCCACGAGCAGTACTTC
TRBV11-2,-,TRBD1,TRBJ1-6,CASSLQGVNSPLHF,TGTGCCAGCAGCTTACAGGGGGTAAATTCACCCCTCCACTTT
TRBV29-1,many,-,TRBJ1-1,CSVVATNTEAFF,TGCAGCGTTGTGGCCACAAACACTGAAGCTTTCTTT
TRBV28,many,-,TRBJ2-7,CASNYKNSYEQYF,TGTGCCAGCAATTATAAAAACTCCTACGAGCAGTACTTC
TRBV12-3/TRBV12-4,many,-,TRBJ2-7,CASSLFRSSYEQYF,TGTGCCAGCAGTTTATTCAGGAGCTCCTACGAGCAGTACTTC
TRBV10-1,few,-,TRBJ1-5,CASRYSGELNQPQHF,TGCGCCAGCAGATACTCAGGGGAACTCAATCAGCCCCAGCATTTT
TRBV7-9,-,-,TRBJ2-2,CASSFGQTPTGELFF,TGTGCCAGCAGCTTCGGCCAAACCCCGACCGGGGAGCTGTTTTTT
TRBV28,many,-,TRBJ2-7,CASSLYGSGYSYEQYF,TGTGCCAGCAGTTTATACGGGAGCGGATACTCCTACGAGCAGTACTTC
TRBV3-1,-,-,TRBJ2-7,CASSELGVTYEQYF,TGTGCCAGCAGCGAGCTCGGGGTAACCTACGAGCAGTACTTC
TRBV3-1,-,-,TRBJ2-6,CASSQDHPGANVLTF,TGTGCCAGCAGCCAAGACCACCCTGGGGCCAACGTCCTGACTTTC
TRBV7-8,many,TRBD1,TRBJ2-7,CASSFKTGGAYEQYF,TGTGCCAGCAGCTTCAAGACAGGGGGGGCCTACGAGCAGTACTTC
TRBV28,many,-,TRBJ1-6,CASSHKYRDSPLHF,TGTGCCAGCAGTCACAAATACAGGGATTCACCCCTCCACTTT
TRBV2,few,TRBD1,TRBJ1-1,CASNRHGTGDTEAFF,TGTGCCAGCAACAGACATGGGACAGGGGACACTGAAGCTTTCTTT
TRBV12-3/TRBV12-4,many,-,TRBJ1-1,CASSLQWTINRDTEAFF,TGTGCCAGCAGTTTACAATGGACAATTAACCGGGACACTGAAGCTTTCTTT
TRBV6-1,many,TRBD1,TRBJ2-6,CASSGTGTSGANVLTF,TGTGCCAGCAGTGGGACAGGTACCTCTGGGGCCAACGTCCTGACTTTC
TRBV3-1,many,TRBD1,TRBJ2-5,CASSRDTRTGEETQYF,TGTGCCAGCAGCCGCGACACTCGGACAGGGGAAGAGACCCAGTACTTC
TRBV20-1,many,TRBD1,TRBJ1-6,CSASNDRVDSPLHF,TGCAGTGCCAGCAATGACAGGGTAGATTCACCCCTCCACTTT
TRBV20-1,few,TRBD1,TRBJ2-7,CSARSRDRVRMVYEQYF,TGCAGTGCTAGGTCCCGGGACAGGGTTCGGATGGTTTACGAGCAGTACTTC
TRBV15,-,-,TRBJ2-3,CATRITSWRGDTQYF,TGTGCCACCAGGATCACTAGCTGGAGGGGGGATACGCAGTATTTT
TRBV15,-,TRBD2,TRBJ2-1,CATSGPSGRNEQFF,TGTGCCACCAGCGGGCCTAGCGGCCGCAATGAGCAGTTCTTC
TRBV2,many,-,TRBJ2-5,CASSELYQETQYF,TGTGCCAGCAGTGAATTGTATCAGGAGACCCAGTACTTC